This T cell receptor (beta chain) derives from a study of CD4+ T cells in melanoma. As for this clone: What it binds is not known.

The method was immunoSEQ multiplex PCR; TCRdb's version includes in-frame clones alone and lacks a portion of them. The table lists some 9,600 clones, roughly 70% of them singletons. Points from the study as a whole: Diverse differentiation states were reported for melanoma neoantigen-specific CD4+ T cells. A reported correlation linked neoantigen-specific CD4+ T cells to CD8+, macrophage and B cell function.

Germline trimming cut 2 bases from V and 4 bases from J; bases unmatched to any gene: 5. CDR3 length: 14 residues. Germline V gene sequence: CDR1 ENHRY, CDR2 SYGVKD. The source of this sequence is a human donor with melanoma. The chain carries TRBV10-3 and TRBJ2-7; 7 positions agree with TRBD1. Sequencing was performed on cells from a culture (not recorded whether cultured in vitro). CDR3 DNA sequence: TGTGCCATCAGTGAGGACAGGGCACGGTACGAGCAGTACTTC. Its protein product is CAISEDRARYEQYF.